The next 15 T cell receptor beta chains were all read from a single sample in a study of T cell changes during pregnancy in multiple sclerosis. Generated by immunoSEQ multiplex PCR, the TCRdb table keeps only in-frame clones and is missing some. The sample holds roughly 56,000 clones, 70% to 90% seen once. Sequenced material: peripheral blood, taken in the first trimester of pregnancy. Source of these receptors: a female donor with multiple sclerosis, enrolled in a pregnancy study.

The table lists this clone with a count of one. The rearrangement links TRBV10-3 to TRBJ2-5; no definite D call. The germline V and J ends were trimmed by 0 bases and 2 bases, with 7 bases remaining between them. CDR1 is ENHRY, CDR2 SYGVKD, per germline. The CDR3 sequence is 14 residues long. The CDR3 region is CAISESGLQETQYF. CDR3 coding DNA: TGTGCCATCAGTGAGTCTGGGCTACAAGAGACCCAGTACTTC.

This chain uses TRBV19 with TRBJ2-7, with 7 bases aligning to TRBD2. The CDR3 sequence is 16 residues long. V was clipped by 0 bases and J by 3 bases; unmatched bases: 8. In germline, CDR1 is LNHDA, CDR2 SQIVND (reference sequence). This CDR3 reads CASSIDGRAGIYEQYF. CDR3 coding DNA: TGTGCCAGTAGTATAGATGGTCGAGCGGGGATCTACGAGCAGTACTTC.

This rearrangement joins TRBV28 to TRBJ1-5; D is uncertain. Trimming removed 7 bases at V and 4 bases at J, with 20 bases between. The CDR3 extends over 16 amino acids. Germline CDR1 MDHEN, CDR2 SYDVKM. CDR3 nucleotide sequence: TGTGCCAGCACTCCGGCGGGCGATAACGCAAATCAGCCCCAGCATTTT. Protein sequence: CASTPAGDNANQPQHF.

This clone was found a few times. The rearrangement joins TRBV27 to TRBJ1-2, with 7 bases matching TRBD1. CDR1 MNHEY and CDR2 SMNVEV come from the germline V gene (reference sequence). The length of the CDR3 is 12 residues. V was clipped by 6 bases and J by 6 bases; unmatched bases: 4. The CDR3 DNA reads as TGTGCCAGCAGGCAGGGGGAAAATGGCTACACCTTC. This sequence encodes CASRQGENGYTF.

This sequence joins TRBV29-1 and TRBJ1-5; the D gene is possibly TRBD1 (6 bases). The CDR3 is 14 residues long. V lost 6 bases, J lost 2 bases, and 14 bases lay in between. The V gene's germline CDR1 is SQVTM and CDR2 ANQGSEA. The CDR3 bases are TGCAGCGTAATACAGGGTAACGGCAATCAGCCCCAGCATTTT. Residues: CSVIQGNGNQPQHF.

The chain recombines TRBV11-2 with TRBJ1-2; tentative D call: TRBD1 (5 bases). This CDR3 has 13 residues. V gave up 2 bases and J gave up 7 bases, with 11 bases separating them. Per germline, CDR1 SGHAT and CDR2 FQNNGV. CDR3 nucleotides: TGTGCCAGCAGCTTACGGGAGGGGTTTGGCTACACCTTC. As protein: CASSLREGFGYTF.

The chain recombines TRBV7-9 with TRBJ1-2; TRBD1 matches 7 bases. With V trimmed by 1 base and J by 8 bases, 4 bases remained unmatched. The CDR3 length is 13 residues. Germline assignment: CDR1 SEHNR and CDR2 FQNEAQ (reference sequence). CDR3 in DNA: TGTGCCAGCAGCTTAGGGGACAGTCAGGGCTACACCTTC. This sequence encodes CASSLGDSQGYTF.

The chain is built from TRBV5-1 and TRBJ2-5; D may be TRBD1 (6 bases). This CDR3 region has 12 residues. Germline-derived CDR1 and CDR2 are SGHRS and YFSETQ. V was cut by 0 bases and J by 9 bases, with 9 bases left in between. CDR3 nucleotide sequence: TGCGCCAGCAGCTTGGCCACAGGGTCCCAGTACTTC. It codes for CASSLATGSQYF.

This rearrangement joins TRBV4-3 to TRBJ2-5; TRBD2 is a possible D gene (6 bases). The CDR3 extends over 14 amino acids. The germline V and J ends were trimmed by 4 bases and 5 bases, with 14 bases remaining between them. CDR1 and CDR2 from the germline V gene are LGHNA and YSLEER. The CDR3 protein is CASSLWVAEETQYF. DNA for the CDR3: TGCGCCAGCAGCCTCTGGGTAGCGGAGGAGACCCAGTACTTC.

J is TRBJ2-5 and V is TRBV5-6; 12 nucleotides align to TRBD2. The length of the CDR3 is 14 residues. Germline CDR1 reads SGHDT; CDR2 reads YYEEEE. The J segment lost 5 bases and the V segment lost 4 bases, leaving 3 bases of the junction unmatched. The CDR3 region is CASSQGTSGETQYF. The CDR3 coding sequence is TGTGCCAGCAGCCAGGGGACTAGCGGGGAGACCCAGTACTTC. Together with reference TRBV5-6 and TRBJ2-5, the CDR3 gives the full variable domain: DAGVTQSPTHLIKTRGQQVTLRCSPKSGHDTVSWYQQALGQGPQFIFQYYEEEERQRGNFPDRFSGHQFPNYSSELNVNALLLGDSALYLCASSQGTSGETQYFGPGTRLLVL.

The gene calls are TRBV14 and TRBJ2-5; 7 bases are a match to TRBD1. CDR1 and CDR2 from the germline V gene are SGHDN and FVKESK. The CDR3 loop spans 18 amino acids. The junction had 17 bases not matched to a gene; V was cut back by 5 bases and J by 2 bases. The CDR3 loop reads CASSSLPPGTDTQETQYF. Here the CDR3 DNA reads TGTGCCAGCAGCTCCCTCCCACCCGGGACAGACACTCAAGAGACCCAGTACTTC.

The chain has TRBV12-5 and TRBJ1-4, with unresolved D. Per germline, CDR1 LGHNT and CDR2 FRNRAP. With 0 bases removed from V and 7 bases from J, the gap between germline ends came to 9 bases. This CDR3 region has 14 residues. The CDR3 protein is CASGLVNQAEKLFF. The CDR3 bases are TGTGCTAGTGGTTTGGTAAATCAGGCTGAAAAACTGTTTTTT.

This clone appeared a single time. The chain employs TRBV5-1 and TRBJ1-1; the D is unclear. The CDR3 spans 14 residues. The V and J ends lost 1 base and 2 bases respectively, with 9 bases between them. The germline V gene has CDR1 SGHRS and CDR2 YFSETQ. CDR3 nucleotides: TGCGCCAGCAGCTTGCGAGACACCAACACTGAAGCTTTCTTT. Residues: CASSLRDTNTEAFF.

This clone was seen only a few times. This chain connects TRBV19 to TRBJ1-4; 7 bases agree with TRBD1. Unmatched junction bases numbered 8, after V lost 7 bases and J lost 3 bases. The CDR3 consists of 15 residues. Germline loops: CDR1 LNHDA, CDR2 SQIVND (reference sequence). The CDR3 loop reads CASTPNRGPNEKLFF. CDR3 bases: TGTGCCAGTACCCCCAACAGGGGACCTAATGAAAAACTGTTTTTT.

This chain joins TRBV7-9 and TRBJ2-1; 9 bases match TRBD2. The CDR3 is made up of 12 amino acids. Trimming removed 5 bases from V and 10 bases from J; junction bases left unmatched: 3. The V gene's germline CDR1 is SEHNR and CDR2 FQNEAQ (reference sequence). CDR3 in DNA: TGTGCCAGCAGCACCCTAGCGGGGGAGCAGTTCTTC. Its protein is CASSTLAGEQFF.